The rows below give T cell receptor beta chains drawn from one sample of a study of T cell repertoires in cytomegalovirus infection. TCRdb redid the calling of the reads with MiXCR, one entry per CDR3 protein. This sample has 570,000 or so distinct CDR3 sequences, with under 45% found just once. The antigens these receptors bind are not known. Material: cultured PBMCs, obtained from culture after CMV antigen stimulation. These receptor sequences come from a human donor in good health (CMV status not recorded). Some clones in this sample may be carry-over from other donors' samples. CDR3s include the opening cysteine and the closing phenylalanine or tryptophan. Each record gives: J gene, D gene, V gene, CDR3 protein. A D gene is named only where the DNA matches it firmly.

J gene: TRBJ2-7; D gene: -; V gene: TRBV6-1; CDR3 protein: CASSEGVPSSYEQYF
J gene: TRBJ2-1; D gene: -; V gene: TRBV12-3/TRBV12-4; CDR3 protein: CASSQLNEQFF
J gene: TRBJ2-7; D gene: -; V gene: TRBV4-2; CDR3 protein: CASSQRRGSTGEQYF
J gene: TRBJ2-3; D gene: -; V gene: TRBV12-3/TRBV12-4; CDR3 protein: CASRSRVTQYF
J gene: TRBJ2-4; D gene: -; V gene: TRBV6-2/TRBV6-3; CDR3 protein: CASSYGVRAYF
J gene: TRBJ2-7; D gene: -; V gene: TRBV4-3; CDR3 protein: CASSPHPFRGNYEQYF
J gene: TRBJ2-1; D gene: -; V gene: TRBV11-3; CDR3 protein: CASSFLSYNEQFF
J gene: TRBJ1-5; D gene: -; V gene: TRBV19; CDR3 protein: CASTPKKDQPQHF
J gene: TRBJ2-1; D gene: -; V gene: TRBV11-2; CDR3 protein: CASSLGQGHYNEQFF
J gene: TRBJ1-1; D gene: -; V gene: TRBV6-2/TRBV6-3; CDR3 protein: CASSYSRGDTEAFF
J gene: TRBJ2-3; D gene: -; V gene: TRBV20-1; CDR3 protein: CSARTSGRDTQYF
J gene: TRBJ2-1; D gene: TRBD1; V gene: TRBV5-1; CDR3 protein: CASSAQGDSSYNEQFF
J gene: TRBJ2-7; D gene: -; V gene: TRBV20-1; CDR3 protein: CSASGALGPGAIEQYF
J gene: TRBJ2-3; D gene: -; V gene: TRBV7-2; CDR3 protein: CASSFATDTQYF
J gene: TRBJ1-5; D gene: -; V gene: TRBV7-2; CDR3 protein: CASSSTGSSNQPQHF
J gene: TRBJ1-1; D gene: TRBD1; V gene: TRBV12-3/TRBV12-4; CDR3 protein: CASSQQGDTEAFF
J gene: TRBJ2-5; D gene: -; V gene: TRBV29-1; CDR3 protein: CSGGLMTDETQYF
J gene: TRBJ2-1; D gene: TRBD2; V gene: TRBV10-3; CDR3 protein: CAISEVAGGGEQFF
J gene: TRBJ2-1; D gene: TRBD2; V gene: TRBV7-4; CDR3 protein: CASSLVGRERPNEQFF
J gene: TRBJ1-5; D gene: TRBD1; V gene: TRBV5-5; CDR3 protein: CASSLWDREFNQPQHF
J gene: TRBJ1-2; D gene: -; V gene: TRBV19; CDR3 protein: CASSTGLQPNYGYTF
J gene: TRBJ2-1; D gene: TRBD2; V gene: TRBV7-2; CDR3 protein: CASSLGTSVGGGYNEQFF
J gene: TRBJ2-1; D gene: -; V gene: TRBV19; CDR3 protein: CACSPGEPGNEQFF
J gene: TRBJ1-5; D gene: -; V gene: TRBV6-6; CDR3 protein: CASTPGAAREQPQHF
J gene: TRBJ2-5; D gene: -; V gene: TRBV7-1; CDR3 protein: CASSSRHTQETQYF
J gene: TRBJ2-7; D gene: TRBD1; V gene: TRBV28; CDR3 protein: CASSPGPGTGSLQYF
J gene: TRBJ1-6; D gene: -; V gene: TRBV12-3/TRBV12-4; CDR3 protein: CASSQMGVGSPLHF
J gene: TRBJ2-3; D gene: -; V gene: TRBV7-2; CDR3 protein: CASSPWGPDTQYF
J gene: TRBJ2-5; D gene: -; V gene: TRBV6-2/TRBV6-3; CDR3 protein: CASSDLWTQYF
J gene: TRBJ1-2; D gene: -; V gene: TRBV2; CDR3 protein: CASSVGVYGYTF
J gene: TRBJ1-1; D gene: -; V gene: TRBV14; CDR3 protein: CASSQDLFTEAFF
J gene: TRBJ1-4; D gene: -; V gene: TRBV7-2; CDR3 protein: CASSLGGNEKLFF
J gene: TRBJ2-3; D gene: -; V gene: TRBV7-2; CDR3 protein: CASRMDSNTDTQYF
J gene: TRBJ2-3; D gene: TRBD1; V gene: TRBV12-3/TRBV12-4; CDR3 protein: CASSRTGGTDTQYF
J gene: TRBJ1-2; D gene: -; V gene: TRBV12-3/TRBV12-4; CDR3 protein: CATLSGEDYGYTF
J gene: TRBJ1-6; D gene: -; V gene: TRBV10-2; CDR3 protein: CASRIEGSPLHF
J gene: TRBJ2-3; D gene: TRBD2; V gene: TRBV7-2; CDR3 protein: CASSPRGGGGGAGDTQYF
J gene: TRBJ1-6; D gene: -; V gene: TRBV6-1; CDR3 protein: CASSEYLDNSPLHF
J gene: TRBJ2-1; D gene: -; V gene: TRBV12-3/TRBV12-4; CDR3 protein: CASVLGGSSGEQFF
J gene: TRBJ2-7; D gene: -; V gene: TRBV11-1; CDR3 protein: CASSSTTGTRVQYF
J gene: TRBJ2-5; D gene: -; V gene: TRBV7-6; CDR3 protein: CASSSPPGTSQETQYF
J gene: TRBJ1-5; D gene: -; V gene: TRBV7-6; CDR3 protein: CASSSLPDNNQPQHF
J gene: TRBJ2-7; D gene: TRBD2; V gene: TRBV6-1; CDR3 protein: CASRERLAGGYEQYF
J gene: TRBJ2-1; D gene: -; V gene: TRBV12-3/TRBV12-4; CDR3 protein: CATREFPYNEQFF
J gene: TRBJ2-1; D gene: TRBD2; V gene: TRBV2; CDR3 protein: CASGGTRSYNEQFF
J gene: TRBJ2-1; D gene: -; V gene: TRBV19; CDR3 protein: CASSIVLSSSYNEQFF
J gene: TRBJ1-1; D gene: -; V gene: TRBV6-2/TRBV6-3; CDR3 protein: CASSFTLRGTEAFF
J gene: TRBJ2-3; D gene: TRBD2; V gene: TRBV6-6; CDR3 protein: CASTGPRPGGLDTQYF
J gene: TRBJ1-1; D gene: -; V gene: TRBV7-6; CDR3 protein: CASGQMNTEAFF
J gene: TRBJ2-7; D gene: -; V gene: TRBV6-6; CDR3 protein: CASSDLYEQYF
J gene: TRBJ1-5; D gene: -; V gene: TRBV19; CDR3 protein: CASSGRDKSVSNQPQHF
J gene: TRBJ2-7; D gene: -; V gene: TRBV7-9; CDR3 protein: CASAGDGYSYEQYF
J gene: TRBJ1-1; D gene: -; V gene: TRBV20-1; CDR3 protein: CSASPGLNTEAFF
J gene: TRBJ2-4; D gene: TRBD2; V gene: TRBV24-1; CDR3 protein: CATAAFGRLAGVSKNIQYF
J gene: TRBJ1-1; D gene: TRBD1; V gene: TRBV19; CDR3 protein: CASINRGRNTEAFF
J gene: TRBJ2-5; D gene: TRBD2; V gene: TRBV27; CDR3 protein: CASSSGLAGGRKETQYF